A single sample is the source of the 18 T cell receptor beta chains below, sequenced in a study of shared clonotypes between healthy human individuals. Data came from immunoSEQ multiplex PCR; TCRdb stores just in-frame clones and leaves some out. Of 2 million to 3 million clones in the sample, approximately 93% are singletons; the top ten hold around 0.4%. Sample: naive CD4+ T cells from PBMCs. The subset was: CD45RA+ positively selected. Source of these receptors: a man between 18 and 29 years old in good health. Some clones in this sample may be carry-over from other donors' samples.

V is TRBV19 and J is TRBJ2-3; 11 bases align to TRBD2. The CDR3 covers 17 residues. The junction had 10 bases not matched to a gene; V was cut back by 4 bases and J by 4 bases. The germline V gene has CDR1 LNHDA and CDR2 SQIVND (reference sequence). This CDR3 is CASSRGRLAGISDTQYF. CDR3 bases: TGTGCCAGTAGTAGGGGTAGACTAGCGGGGATATCAGATACGCAGTATTTT.

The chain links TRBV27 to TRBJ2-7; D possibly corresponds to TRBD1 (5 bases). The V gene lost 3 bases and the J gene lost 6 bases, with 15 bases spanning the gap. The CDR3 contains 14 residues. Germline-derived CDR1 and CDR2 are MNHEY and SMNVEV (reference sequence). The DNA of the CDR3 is TGTGCCAGCAGTTTCCTCGACAGCCTTGGCGAGCAGTACTTC. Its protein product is CASSFLDSLGEQYF.

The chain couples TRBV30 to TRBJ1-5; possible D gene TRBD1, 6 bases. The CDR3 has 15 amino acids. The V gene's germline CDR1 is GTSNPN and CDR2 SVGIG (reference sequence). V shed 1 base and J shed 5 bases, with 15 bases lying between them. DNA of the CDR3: TGTGCCTGGAGTGAAGGAAGGGGGGGCTATCAGCCCCAGCATTTT. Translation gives CAWSEGRGGYQPQHF.

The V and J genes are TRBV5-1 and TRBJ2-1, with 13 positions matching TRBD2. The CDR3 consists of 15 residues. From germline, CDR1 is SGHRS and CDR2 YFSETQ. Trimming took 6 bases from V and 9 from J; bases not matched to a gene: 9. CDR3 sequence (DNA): TGCGCCAGCACCCTACTAGCGGGAGGGCCGATTGAGCAGTTCTTC. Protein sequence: CASTLLAGGPIEQFF.

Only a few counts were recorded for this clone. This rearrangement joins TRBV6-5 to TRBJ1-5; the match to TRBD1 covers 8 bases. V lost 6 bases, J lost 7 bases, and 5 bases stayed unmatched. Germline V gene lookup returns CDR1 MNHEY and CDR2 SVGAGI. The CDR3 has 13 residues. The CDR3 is CASSVTGDQPQHF. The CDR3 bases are TGTGCCAGCAGCGTGACAGGGGACCAGCCCCAGCATTTT.

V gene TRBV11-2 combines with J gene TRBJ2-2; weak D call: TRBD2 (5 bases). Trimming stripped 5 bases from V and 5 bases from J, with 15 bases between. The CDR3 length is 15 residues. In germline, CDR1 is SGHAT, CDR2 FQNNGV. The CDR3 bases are TGTGCCAGCAGCCAGATCCAAGGACTTACCGGGGAGCTGTTTTTT. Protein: CASSQIQGLTGELFF.

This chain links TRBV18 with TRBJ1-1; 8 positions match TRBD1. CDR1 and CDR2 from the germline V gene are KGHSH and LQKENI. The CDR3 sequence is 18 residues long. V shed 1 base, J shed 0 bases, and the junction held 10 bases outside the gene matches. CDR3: CASSPRQGSTSMNTEAFF. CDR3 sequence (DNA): TGTGCCAGCTCACCACGACAGGGGTCTACCTCTATGAACACTGAAGCTTTCTTT.

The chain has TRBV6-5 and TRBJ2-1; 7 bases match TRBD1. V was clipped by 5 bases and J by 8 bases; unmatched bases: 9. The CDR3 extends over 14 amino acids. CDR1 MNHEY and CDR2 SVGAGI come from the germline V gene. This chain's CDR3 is CASSKSQGRHEQFF. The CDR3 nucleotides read TGTGCCAGCAGTAAATCACAGGGGCGGCATGAGCAGTTCTTC.

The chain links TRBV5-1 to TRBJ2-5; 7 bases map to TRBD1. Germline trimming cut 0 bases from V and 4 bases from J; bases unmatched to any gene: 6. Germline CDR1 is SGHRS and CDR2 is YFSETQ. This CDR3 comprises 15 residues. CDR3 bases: TGCGCCAGCAGCTTGGGACAGGGTGTGGGAGAGACCCAGTACTTC. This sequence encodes CASSLGQGVGETQYF.

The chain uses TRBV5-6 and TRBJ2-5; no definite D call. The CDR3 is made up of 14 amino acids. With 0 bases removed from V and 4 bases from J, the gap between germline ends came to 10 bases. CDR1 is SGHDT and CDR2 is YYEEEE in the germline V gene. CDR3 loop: CASSLARARETQYF. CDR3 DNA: TGTGCCAGCAGCTTGGCCCGGGCCCGAGAGACCCAGTACTTC.

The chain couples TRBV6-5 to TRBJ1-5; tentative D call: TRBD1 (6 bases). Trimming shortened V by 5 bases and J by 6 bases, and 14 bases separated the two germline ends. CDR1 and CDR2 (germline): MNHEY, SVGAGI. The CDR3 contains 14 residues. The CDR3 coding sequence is TGTGCCAGCAGTGTACAGGGTGGGAGTCAGCCCCAGCATTTT. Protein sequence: CASSVQGGSQPQHF.

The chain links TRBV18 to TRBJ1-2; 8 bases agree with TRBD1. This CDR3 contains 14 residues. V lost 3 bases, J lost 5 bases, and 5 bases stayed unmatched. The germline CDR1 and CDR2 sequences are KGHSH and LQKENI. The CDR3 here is CASSPQQGVYGYTF. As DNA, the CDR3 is TGTGCCAGCTCACCGCAACAGGGGGTGTATGGCTACACCTTC.

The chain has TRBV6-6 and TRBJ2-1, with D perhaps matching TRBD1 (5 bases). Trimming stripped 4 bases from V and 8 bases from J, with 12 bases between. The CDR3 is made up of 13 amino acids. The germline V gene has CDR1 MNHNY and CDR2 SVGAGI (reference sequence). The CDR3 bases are TGTGCCAGCAGTTCCGCAGGGTCCCATGAGCAGTTCTTC. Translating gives CASSSAGSHEQFF.

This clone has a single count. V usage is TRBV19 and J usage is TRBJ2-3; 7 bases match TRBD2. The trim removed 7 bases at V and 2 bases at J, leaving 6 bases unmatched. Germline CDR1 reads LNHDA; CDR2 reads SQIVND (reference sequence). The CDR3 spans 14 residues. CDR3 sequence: CASKQRGITDTQYF. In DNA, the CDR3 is TGTGCCAGTAAACAGCGGGGTATCACAGATACGCAGTATTTT.

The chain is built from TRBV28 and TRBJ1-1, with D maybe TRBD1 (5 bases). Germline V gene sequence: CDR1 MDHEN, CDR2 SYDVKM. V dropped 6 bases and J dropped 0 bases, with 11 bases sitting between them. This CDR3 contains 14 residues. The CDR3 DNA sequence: TGTGCCAGCAGCTGGGGGTCGTTGAACACTGAAGCTTTCTTT. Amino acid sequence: CASSWGSLNTEAFF. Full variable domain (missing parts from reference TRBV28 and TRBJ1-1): DVKVTQSSRYLVKRTGEKVFLECVQDMDHENMFWYRQDPGLGLRLIYFSYDVKMKEKGDIPEGYSVSREKKERFSLILESASTNQTSMYLCASSWGSLNTEAFFGQGTRLTVV.

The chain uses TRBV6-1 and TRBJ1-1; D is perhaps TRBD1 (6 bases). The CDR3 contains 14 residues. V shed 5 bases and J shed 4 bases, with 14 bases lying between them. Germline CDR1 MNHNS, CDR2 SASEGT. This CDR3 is CASSLTRGATEAFF. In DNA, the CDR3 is TGTGCCAGCAGTTTAACCAGGGGCGCCACTGAAGCTTTCTTT.

CDR3 in amino acids: CASSILLAGNTGELFF. The CDR3 nucleotides are TGTGCCAGTAGTATTCTACTAGCGGGAAACACCGGGGAGCTGTTTTTT. J is TRBJ2-2 and V is TRBV19; TRBD2 aligns across 10 bases. Germline values: CDR1 LNHDA, CDR2 SQIVND (reference sequence). Germline trimming cut 3 bases from V and 2 bases from J; bases unmatched to any gene: 3. The CDR3 is made up of 16 amino acids. The whole variable domain, filled in from reference TRBV19 and TRBJ2-2, reads DGGITQSPKYLFRKEGQNVTLSCEQNLNHDAMYWYRQDPGQGLRLIYYSQIVNDFQKGDIAEGYSVSREKKESFPLTVTSAQKNPTAFYLCASSILLAGNTGELFFGEGSRLTVL.

CDR3 region: CASSSHRGPGETQYF. The DNA of the CDR3 is TGCGCCAGCAGCTCCCACAGGGGACCGGGAGAGACCCAGTACTTC. This chain uses TRBV5-1 with TRBJ2-5; 7 nucleotides line up with TRBD1. The trim removed 3 bases at V and 4 bases at J, leaving 9 bases unmatched. CDR1 and CDR2 (germline): SGHRS, YFSETQ. The CDR3 has 15 amino acids.